This TCR beta chain was identified in a study of human T cells and chemical hapten exposure. A note on this clonotype: No antigen is known for it.

In the study's own analysis: The median was roughly 95,000 TCRs per sample, ranging roughly 23,224 to 690,600. MiXCR was run by TCRdb on the RACE reads, yielding one entry per CDR3 protein. Clone size and V and J calls follow TCRdb, not the original study. The sample lists 85,000 to 130,000 distinct CDR3 sequences; approximately 12% were seen once. Whole-study results and caveats: With regard to DPC sensitization, TCRs above 1 in 1000 frequency did not change. Expanded TCRs were compared with controls, and the expanded TCRs formed significantly more large CDR3 similarity clusters.

The time point was: pre-sensitization, week 0. Treatment reported: therapeutic diphenylcyclopropenone sensitization with weekly scalp DPC. Those who donated were patients with alopecia, 18 to 70 years of age, and suitable for DPC. Germline CDR1 and CDR2: SGHRS and YFSETQ. Trimming at V came to 5 bases and at J to 2 bases, leaving 4 bases not matched to a gene. This CDR3 comprises 14 residues. Material: whole blood, obtained in connection with sensitization to the hapten diphenylcyclopropenone (DPC). The chain couples TRBV5-1 to TRBJ2-7; 10 nucleotides line up with TRBD2. The receptor was isolated from a woman in her forties or fifties with alopecia areata. Some clones in this sample may be carry-over from other donors' samples. The CDR3 DNA reads as TGCGCCAGCAGTCTAGCGGGAGAGGCCTACGAGCAGTACTTC. It translates to CASSLAGEAYEQYF. Based on the CDR3 plus reference TRBV5-1 and TRBJ2-7, the full variable domain is KAGVTQTPRYLIKTRGQQVTLSCSPISGHRSVSWYQQTPGQGLQFLFEYFSETQRNKGNFPGRFSGRQFSNSRSEMNVSTLELGDSALYLCASSLAGEAYEQYFGPGTRLTVT.